Listed below are T cell receptor beta chains from one sample, sequenced in a study of cytomegalovirus exposure and HLA in healthy donors. Clones were read by immunoSEQ multiplex PCR, and TCRdb kept only the in-frame ones, dropping some. The sample includes approximately 93,000 clones, about 78% of them seen just once. The source material was PBMCs. These receptors were collected from a woman in her thirties or forties in good health and CMV-seronegative. Each CDR3 is given with its conserved first and last residue. D genes are given only for firm matches. Clone size is stated in some rows and not others, as once, few, many or a class when expanded.

v_call	j_call	clone_size	d_call	cdr3_nt	cdr3_aa
TRBV5-6	TRBJ1-1	.	.	TGTGCCAGCAGCTTGGGACTGGCTAAGAACACTGAAGCTTTCTTT	CASSLGLAKNTEAFF
TRBV15	TRBJ1-1	few	TRBD1	TGTGCCACCAGCAGTACGAACAGGGGCACTGAAGCTTTCTTT	CATSSTNRGTEAFF
TRBV28	TRBJ1-2	.	TRBD1	TGTGCCAGCAGTTTATCCAAGGACAGGGTGATTGATGGCTACACCTTC	CASSLSKDRVIDGYTF
TRBV27	TRBJ1-2	once	.	TGTGCCAGCAGAGGGGGGGAGGGCTACACCTTC	CASRGGEGYTF
TRBV11-2	TRBJ1-1	.	.	TGTGCCAGCAGCTTAAGACAGGAAGGTACTGAAGCTTTCTTT	CASSLRQEGTEAFF
TRBV5-6	TRBJ2-7	.	.	TGTGCCAGCAGCTTAGACCAGGGTCGGGAGCAGTACTTC	CASSLDQGREQYF
TRBV13	TRBJ2-1	.	TRBD2	TGTGCCAGCAGCCGAGGGACTAGCGGGAGTCAAAGAAATGAGCAGTTCTTC	CASSRGTSGSQRNEQFF
TRBV6-5	TRBJ2-1	.	.	TGTGCCAGCACCCCTCTTCTAAGCTACAATGAGCAGTTCTTC	CASTPLLSYNEQFF
TRBV6-1	TRBJ2-5	.	TRBD2	TGTGCCAGCAGCCCACTAGCGGGGGAACAAGAGACCCAGTACTTC	CASSPLAGEQETQYF
TRBV28	TRBJ2-1	.	.	TGTGCCAGCAGTTATGGAGGGAGCGACAATGAGCAGTTCTTC	CASSYGGSDNEQFF
TRBV28	TRBJ2-5	.	TRBD2	TGTGCCAGCAGTTATCTACCGGGACTAGCGGTACAAGAGACCCAGTACTTC	CASSYLPGLAVQETQYF
TRBV5-6	TRBJ2-3	few	TRBD1	TGTGCCAGCAGCTTGTATGGGGACAGCTCCACAGATACGCAGTATTTT	CASSLYGDSSTDTQYF
TRBV2	TRBJ2-4	.	TRBD2	TGTGCCAGCAGTGTCGCTAGCGGGAGCGGAAACATTCAGTACTTC	CASSVASGSGNIQYF
TRBV28	TRBJ2-7	.	.	TGTGCCAGCAGTTTAGTGGTGAGCGAGCAGTACTTC	CASSLVVSEQYF
TRBV29-1	TRBJ2-7	.	.	TGCAGCGTTGAAGGTAACAGCAGCTACGAGCAGTACTTC	CSVEGNSSYEQYF
TRBV9	TRBJ1-2	.	TRBD1	TGTGCCAGCAGCGTAGGGGGGACAGGGGGCGCGGGGGGCTACACCTTC	CASSVGGTGGAGGYTF
TRBV4-2	TRBJ1-1	.	.	TGTGCCAGCAGCCAAGATTTTCTCTACACTGAAGCTTTCTTT	CASSQDFLYTEAFF
TRBV7-5	TRBJ1-2	.	.	TGTGTCAGAAGCTTAGGCACAGGCTGGGGCTACACCTTC	CVRSLGTGWGYTF
TRBV7-9	TRBJ1-2	.	.	TGTGCCAGCAGCTTAGCGGGAGGGGCCGGCTATGGCTATACCTTC	CASSLAGGAGYGYTF
TRBV19	TRBJ1-2	.	TRBD1	TGTGCCAGTAGGCTCCGGACAGGGGGCTCGAATGGCTACACCTTC	CASRLRTGGSNGYTF
TRBV10-3	TRBJ2-1	.	.	TGTGCCACCACCCGGCGGGATGGGAATGAGCAGTTCTTC	CATTRRDGNEQFF
TRBV11-2	TRBJ1-5	.	.	TGTGCCAGCAGCTTAGATAGTTTACCCCAAGCCCAGCATTTT	CASSLDSLPQAQHF
TRBV10-3	TRBJ1-2	.	.	TGTGCCATCAGTGAGTCTGGTATCCGAGGGAGCGGCTACACCTTC	CAISESGIRGSGYTF
TRBV19	TRBJ2-1	.	TRBD2	TGTGCCAGTAGCATCGGGTCTAGCGGACTCTACAATGAGCAGTTCTTC	CASSIGSSGLYNEQFF
TRBV21-1	TRBJ1-2	.	.	TGTGCCAGCAGCATCGGACAGGGCGGACTGTATGGCTACACCTTC	CASSIGQGGLYGYTF
TRBV19	TRBJ2-3	.	.	TGTGCCAGTAGATCCCGAAGCGAGAGTGCGACAGATACGCAGTATTTT	CASRSRSESATDTQYF
TRBV29-1	TRBJ2-4	.	TRBD2	TGCAGCGTACTCGGGGGGGCCCCCGAAGCCAAAAACATTCAGTACTTC	CSVLGGAPEAKNIQYF
TRBV7-8	TRBJ2-1	.	TRBD1	TGTGCCAGCAGCTTAGTACGGTTCTGGGGACAGGGTTCCAATGAGCAGTTCTTC	CASSLVRFWGQGSNEQFF
TRBV28	TRBJ2-1	.	.	TGTGCCAGCAGCCCCCCGGGTCGACCCTACAATGAGCAGTTCTTC	CASSPPGRPYNEQFF
TRBV6-5	TRBJ2-2	few	TRBD2	TGTGCCAGCGAGACTAGCGGGACCGGGGAGCTGTTTTTT	CASETSGTGELFF
TRBV5-4	TRBJ2-7	once	TRBD2	TGTGCCAGCAGCTTGGTGGCTAGCGGGAGGACCGAGCAGTACTTC	CASSLVASGRTEQYF
TRBV4-2	TRBJ1-1	few	.	TGTGCCAGCAGCCAAAACAGGGTTACTGAAGCTTTCTTT	CASSQNRVTEAFF
TRBV19	TRBJ2-3	once	TRBD2	TGTGCCAGTAGGAAGCGGGAGTCCGGAGATACGCAGTATTTT	CASRKRESGDTQYF
TRBV28	TRBJ2-7	.	TRBD2	TGTGCCAGCAGGCCTAGCGGGACTGGCGAGCAGTACTTC	CASRPSGTGEQYF
TRBV28	TRBJ2-6	once	.	TGTGCCAGTACACAGGAGACTGGGGCCAACGTCCTGACTTTC	CASTQETGANVLTF
TRBV7-6	TRBJ2-1	.	TRBD2	TGTGCCAGCAGCTCGCGGGAGGGCCTTGAGCAGTTCTTC	CASSSREGLEQFF
TRBV5-1	TRBJ2-5	.	.	TGCGCCAGCAGCGGGAGAGGAACGTCTGTCCAAGAGACCCAGTACTTC	CASSGRGTSVQETQYF
TRBV7-3	TRBJ1-2	.	TRBD1	TGTGCCAGCAAGCCGGGACAGCCCACGGTCTATGGCTACACCTTC	CASKPGQPTVYGYTF
TRBV5-1	TRBJ1-1	.	TRBD1	TGCGCCAGCAGCCCGGACAGGGGCATGAACACTGAAGCTTTCTTT	CASSPDRGMNTEAFF
TRBV6-1	TRBJ1-5	.	.	TGTGCCAGCAGTGACAACAGGGTGTTTCAGCCCCAGCATTTT	CASSDNRVFQPQHF
TRBV5-4	TRBJ2-5	.	TRBD1	TGTGCCAGCAGCTTACAGGGGGCGCTTGAGACCCAGTACTTC	CASSLQGALETQYF
TRBV28	TRBJ2-2	.	.	TGTGCCAGCAGTTTAGGAGGGACCGGGGAGCTGTTTTTT	CASSLGGTGELFF
TRBV27	TRBJ1-6	.	TRBD1	TGTGCCAGCAGACTGGGACAGGGAAATTCACCCCTCCACTTT	CASRLGQGNSPLHF
TRBV7-2	TRBJ2-2	once	.	TGTGCCAGCAGCTTTGACAGGAGTAGGGTGACCGGGGAGCTGTTTTTT	CASSFDRSRVTGELFF
TRBV11-2	TRBJ1-5	.	.	TGTGCCAGCAGCCCACAATTAAATCAGCCCCAGCATTTT	CASSPQLNQPQHF
TRBV11-3	TRBJ2-1	.	.	TGTGCCAGCAGCTTACGGACTACCGCCTACAATGAGCAGTTCTTC	CASSLRTTAYNEQFF
TRBV5-1	TRBJ1-2	.	TRBD1	TGCGCCAGCAGCTTGTGGGGACAGGGGGCCGGCGGCTACACCTTC	CASSLWGQGAGGYTF